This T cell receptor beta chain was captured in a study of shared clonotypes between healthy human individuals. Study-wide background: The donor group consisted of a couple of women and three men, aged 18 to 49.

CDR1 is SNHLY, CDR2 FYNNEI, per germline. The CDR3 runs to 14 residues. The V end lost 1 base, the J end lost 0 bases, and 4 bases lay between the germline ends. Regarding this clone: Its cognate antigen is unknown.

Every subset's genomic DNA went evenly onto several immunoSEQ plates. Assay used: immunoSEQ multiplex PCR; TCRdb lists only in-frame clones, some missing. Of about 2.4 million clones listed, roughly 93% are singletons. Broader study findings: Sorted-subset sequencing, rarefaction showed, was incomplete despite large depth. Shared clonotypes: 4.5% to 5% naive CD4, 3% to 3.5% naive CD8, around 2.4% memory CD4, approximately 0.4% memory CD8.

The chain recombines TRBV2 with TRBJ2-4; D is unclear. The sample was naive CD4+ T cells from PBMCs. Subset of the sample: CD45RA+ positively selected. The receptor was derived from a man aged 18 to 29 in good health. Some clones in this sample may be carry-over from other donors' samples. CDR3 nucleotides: TGTGCCAGCAGTGAAGGTTTAGCCAAAAACATTCAGTACTTC. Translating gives CASSEGLAKNIQYF.